Following are 20 T cell receptor beta chains from one sample sequenced in a study of blood T cell repertoires in COVID-19. Measured with immunoSEQ multiplex PCR; TCRdb has only the in-frame clones, and not every one. The sample holds around 200,000 clones, about 88% seen once. The sample consisted of PBMCs or T cells enriched from blood (not recorded which). These receptors were taken from a woman in her twenties or thirties who had been exposed to COVID-19.

The chain recombines TRBV2 with TRBJ1-1; 7 bases agree with TRBD1. V dropped 7 bases and J dropped 0; count of bases not matched to a gene: 5. This CDR3 comprises 14 residues. Germline V gives CDR1 SNHLY, CDR2 FYNNEI. The CDR3 reads CASTGQAMNTEAFF. CDR3 bases: TGTGCCAGCACAGGACAGGCCATGAACACTGAAGCTTTCTTT.

The sample holds one count of this clone. The V and J genes are TRBV19 and TRBJ2-7; 7 bases are shared with TRBD1. The germline V gene has CDR1 LNHDA and CDR2 SQIVND (reference sequence). The CDR3 runs 16 residues. V lost 5 bases, J lost 4 bases, and 14 bases stayed unmatched. The CDR3 loop reads CASSPTYRDRPYEQYF. The DNA of the CDR3 is TGTGCCAGTAGTCCCACTTACCGGGACAGACCGTACGAGCAGTACTTC.

The chain links TRBV10-2 to TRBJ1-6; D is unclear. This CDR3 region has 16 residues. Germline CDR1 reads WSHSY; CDR2 reads SAAADI. The V end lost 6 bases, the J end lost 2 bases, and 14 bases lay between the germline ends. The CDR3 reads CASRDRSRTYNSPLHF. In DNA, the CDR3 is TGCGCCAGCAGAGATCGTTCTAGGACCTATAATTCACCCCTCCACTTT.

The chain links TRBV7-3 to TRBJ2-5; maybe TRBD1 (6 bases). The CDR3 has 15 residues. V was shortened by 0 bases and J by 4 bases, with 12 bases between the two germline ends. Germline CDR1 is SGHTA and CDR2 is FQGTGA. This CDR3 reads CASSLTRTQGETQYF. The DNA of the CDR3 is TGTGCCAGCAGCTTAACGCGCACACAGGGAGAGACCCAGTACTTC.

The V and J genes are TRBV14 and TRBJ1-1, with a tentative D call TRBD1 (6 bases). The CDR3 loop spans 12 amino acids. With 4 bases removed from V and 11 bases from J, the gap between germline ends came to 14 bases. Germline V CDR1 and CDR2: SGHDN, FVKESK. The CDR3 spells CASSLGTGLAFF. The CDR3 DNA is TGTGCCAGCAGCCTTGGTACAGGGTTGGCTTTCTTT. Combining the CDR3 with reference TRBV14 and TRBJ1-1 gives the whole variable domain EAGVTQFPSHSVIEKGQTVTLRCDPISGHDNLYWYRRVMGKEIKFLLHFVKESKQDESGMPNNRFLAERTGGTYSTLKVQPAELEDSGVYFCASSLGTGLAFFGQGTRLTVV.

The rearrangement links TRBV11-3 to TRBJ1-6; D call uncertain. Trimming removed 3 bases from V and 8 bases from J, with 17 bases in between. Germline V gene data show CDR1 as SGHNT and CDR2 as YENEEA. The length of the CDR3 is 16 residues. The CDR3 sequence: CASSFKSLALHSPLHF. The CDR3 bases are TGTGCCAGCAGCTTCAAGTCCTTGGCCTTACATTCACCCCTCCACTTT.

The chain links TRBV2 to TRBJ2-7, with TRBD1 as a possible D gene (6 bases). CDR3 size: 14 residues. Germline-derived CDR1 and CDR2 are SNHLY and FYNNEI. Between the trimmed V and J ends, which lost 7 bases and 2 bases, there was a span of 15 bases. CDR3 protein: CASTPDSVAYEQYF. The CDR3 nucleotides are TGTGCCAGCACCCCGGACAGTGTCGCCTACGAGCAGTACTTC. The full variable domain, in which reference TRBV2 and TRBJ2-7 provide the parts outside the CDR3, is EPEVTQTPSHQVTQMGQEVILRCVPISNHLYFYWYRQILGQKVEFLVSFYNNEISEKSEIFDDQFSVERPDGSNFTLKIRSTKLEDSAMYFCASTPDSVAYEQYFGPGTRLTVT.

This clone was observed a handful of times. This chain uses TRBV19 with TRBJ1-5; D is possibly TRBD1 (5 bases). This CDR3 spans 15 amino acids. Trimming stripped 5 bases from V and 1 base from J, with 12 bases between. The germline V gene encodes CDR1 LNHDA and CDR2 SQIVND (reference sequence). The CDR3 bases are TGTGCCAGTAGTCCGCCGGGACTGAGCAATCAGCCCCAGCATTTT. Residues: CASSPPGLSNQPQHF.

For this clone: At the DNA level, this CDR3 is encoded by other sequences in the same sample as well. This chain uses TRBV10-1 with TRBJ1-1; D is ambiguous. This CDR3 spans 15 amino acids. Trimming removed 0 bases at V and 1 base at J, with 9 bases between. Germline V gives CDR1 WNHNN, CDR2 SYGVQD (reference sequence). Here the CDR3 DNA reads TGCGCCAGCAGTGAGTCGGAGGACCCGAACACTGAAGCTTTCTTT. It specifies CASSESEDPNTEAFF.

J is TRBJ1-2 and V is TRBV19, with TRBD1 matching 7 bases. The V gene's germline CDR1 is LNHDA and CDR2 SQIVND (reference sequence). This CDR3 comprises 14 residues. V lost 4 bases and J lost 8; bases outside the gene matches: 10. The CDR3 here is CASSNPGQSRGYTF. The CDR3 region has the DNA TGTGCCAGTAGTAACCCGGGACAGTCCCGGGGCTACACCTTC.

This sequence joins TRBV5-4 and TRBJ2-7; 11 bases are a match to TRBD2. The junction had 5 bases not matched to a gene; V was cut back by 4 bases and J by 2 bases. This CDR3 comprises 15 residues. CDR1 is SGHNT and CDR2 is YYREEE in the germline V gene (reference sequence). In nucleotides, the CDR3 is TGTGCCAGCAGCGGCGGGACTAGCGGCGCCTACGAGCAGTACTTC. Translated: CASSGGTSGAYEQYF.

V usage is TRBV21-1 and J usage is TRBJ2-7; the table's D call, TRBD1, has no DNA check behind it. TRBV21-1 is tagged as a pseudogene. The CDR3 loop spans 12 amino acids. CDR3 amino acids: CAKGQGVYEQYF. CDR3 bases: TGTGCCAAGGGACAGGGAGTCTACGAGCAGTACTTC.

This sequence joins TRBV6-6 and TRBJ2-1; 9 positions match TRBD1. Germline CDR1 reads MNHNY; CDR2 reads SVGAGI (reference sequence). This CDR3 contains 14 residues. V was clipped by 8 bases and J by 10 bases; unmatched bases: 12. This CDR3 reads CASGPGQGWVEQFF. In DNA form, the CDR3 reads TGTGCCAGCGGGCCGGGACAGGGTTGGGTAGAGCAGTTCTTC.

The chain recombines TRBV3-1 (or the pseudogene TRBV3-2) with TRBJ2-3; TRBD2 aligns across 9 bases. Germline CDR1 and CDR2: LGHDT and YNNKEL (reference sequence). This CDR3 comprises 15 residues. V shed 6 bases and J 1 base; nucleotides not matched to a gene: 5. The DNA of the CDR3 is TGTGCCAGCAGTCGGACTAGCGAGGGCACAGATACGCAGTATTTT. It encodes CASSRTSEGTDTQYF.

The chain joins TRBV9 to TRBJ1-5; D call uncertain. The germline CDR1 and CDR2 sequences are SGDLS and YYNGEE. The CDR3 is 14 amino acids. Trimming cost V 0 bases and J 0 bases, with 4 bases left between them. As DNA, the CDR3 is TGTGCCAGCAGCGTAGACAGTAGCAATCAGCCCCAGCATTTT. Its translation is CASSVDSSNQPQHF. Complete variable domain (other parts from reference TRBV9 and TRBJ1-5): DSGVTQTPKHLITATGQRVTLRCSPRSGDLSVYWYQQSLDQGLQFLIQYYNGEERAKGNILERFSAQQFPDLHSELNLSSLELGDSALYFCASSVDSSNQPQHFGDGTRLSIL.

V usage is TRBV5-1 and J usage is TRBJ2-2; 7 positions match TRBD1. The V gene end was trimmed by 3 bases and the J gene end by 4 bases; junction bases not matched to a gene: 6. CDR1 SGHRS and CDR2 YFSETQ come from the germline V gene. The CDR3 sequence is 15 residues long. The CDR3 reads CASSSGTVGTGELFF. The CDR3 DNA sequence: TGCGCCAGCAGCTCCGGGACAGTGGGCACCGGGGAGCTGTTTTTT.

The CDR3 DNA follows: TGTGCCAGCAGCCACCATCTGCTAGCGGGGTTTTACAATGAGCAGTTCTTC. Protein sequence: CASSHHLLAGFYNEQFF. The chain recombines TRBV3-1 (or the pseudogene TRBV3-2) with TRBJ2-1; 9 nucleotides agree with TRBD2. The germline CDR1 and CDR2 sequences are LGHDT and YNNKEL (reference sequence). The CDR3 is 17 residues long. V lost 3 bases to trimming and J lost 4 bases; unmatched junction nucleotides: 10.

The CDR3: CASSPGQGVISYNSPLHF. The CDR3 DNA reads TGTGCCAGCAGCCCGGGTCAGGGGGTGATCTCCTATAATTCACCCCTCCACTTT. The V call is TRBV27, the J call TRBJ1-6, with 7 bases fitting TRBD1. Germline lookup yields CDR1 MNHEY and CDR2 SMNVEV (reference sequence). The V and J ends lost 6 bases and 0 bases, in that order; junction bases with no gene match: 11. This CDR3 is built from 18 residues.

The chain links TRBV3-1 (or the pseudogene TRBV3-2) to TRBJ1-4; 7 bases are a match to TRBD1. V was clipped by 4 bases and J by 10 bases; unmatched bases: 9. CDR3 length: 14 amino acids. Germline V CDR1 and CDR2: LGHDT, YNNKEL (reference sequence). The CDR3 nucleotides are TGTGCCAGCAGCCCGACTGGGACAGCACGAAAACTGTTTTTT. It yields the protein CASSPTGTARKLFF.

The rearrangement links TRBV10-3 to TRBJ1-4; 7 bases match TRBD1. Germline V gives CDR1 ENHRY, CDR2 SYGVKD. The CDR3 consists of 14 residues. V gave up 6 bases and J gave up 5 bases; unmatched junction bases: 6. Here the CDR3 DNA reads TGTGCCATCAGCCCTGGGACAGAGAATGAAAAACTGTTTTTT. Translation: CAISPGTENEKLFF.